This T cell receptor beta chain was sequenced for a study of T cells in Graves' hyperthyroidism and ophthalmopathy. This CDR3 comprises 13 residues. Germline V gives CDR1 KGHSH, CDR2 LQKENI. Trimming took 10 bases from V and 2 from J; bases not matched to a gene: 6. The source material, RNA transcripts, was used to amplify TCR beta CDR3 regions. Using the HTBI primer set, a first-round RT-PCR was run on the TCR CDR3. TCRdb reanalysed the multiplex PCR reads using MiXCR and keeps one entry per CDR3 protein. This repertoire shows roughly 260,000 distinct CDR3 sequences, about 15% found once; its top ten account for about 14%. About this clonotype itself: The conserved phenylalanine or tryptophan is not found at the CDR3 terminus, so this likely reflects a read error.

The rearrangement links TRBV18 to TRBJ1-2, with TRBD1 matching over 8 bases. Sequencing was carried out using blood. The source is a woman aged 40 to 50 with Graves' hyperthyroidism that later progressed to Graves' ophthalmopathy. Here the CDR3 reads CATGQGENYGYTL. For the CDR3, the DNA is TGTGCCACCGGACAGGGCGAAAACTATGGCTACACCCTC.